This TCR beta chain was profiled in a study of cytomegalovirus exposure and HLA in healthy donors. The germline V gene has CDR1 SEHNR and CDR2 FQNEAQ (reference sequence). The CDR3 extends over 12 amino acids. V lost 3 bases, J lost 9 bases, and 6 bases lay in between. The primer mix had 60 Vbeta and 13 Jbeta primers. Only in-frame clones appear in the TCRdb table, and some are missing; sequencing was by immunoSEQ multiplex PCR. The sample yields about 160,000 clones, around four fifths seen once. Only a few counts were recorded for this clone. Sequenced sample: PBMCs. The receptor was isolated from a man between 18 and 29 years old in good health and CMV-seronegative. The chain has TRBV7-9 and TRBJ2-6; D not certain. CDR3 DNA: TGTGCCAGCAGCTTGTCGGGCAACGTCCTGACTTTC. It codes for CASSLSGNVLTF.